This paragraph covers one T cell receptor beta chain sequence. Its antigen is still unknown. The PCR had 60 Vbeta and 13 Jbeta primers. TCRdb's table, derived via immunoSEQ multiplex PCR, lists solely in-frame clones and lacks some. The sample lists 250,000 to 350,000 clones, approximately 90% occurring once. J lost 0 bases, V lost 4 bases, and 3 bases had no gene match. The V gene's germline CDR1 is MNHEY and CDR2 SMNVEV (reference sequence). This CDR3 is 14 amino acids long. This sample stems from a study of cytomegalovirus exposure and HLA in healthy donors. Study-level points and caveats: Prior analysis indicated that the majority of TCR beta V segments exhibited productivity approximately 87% or approximately 30% of the time. Sequencing had likely introduced a cluster of highly shared sequence variants as an artifact.

Everyone who donated was a healthy bone marrow donor. The study sampled nominally healthy donors, though unrecorded immune exposures were likely. The TCR sequence derives from a man in his forties in good health and CMV-seropositive. The specimen was PBMCs. V gene TRBV27 combines with J gene TRBJ2-7; the match to TRBD1 covers 7 bases. DNA for the CDR3: TGTGCCAGCAGTTCAGACAGGGCCTCCTACGAGCAGTACTTC. The encoded protein is CASSSDRASYEQYF.